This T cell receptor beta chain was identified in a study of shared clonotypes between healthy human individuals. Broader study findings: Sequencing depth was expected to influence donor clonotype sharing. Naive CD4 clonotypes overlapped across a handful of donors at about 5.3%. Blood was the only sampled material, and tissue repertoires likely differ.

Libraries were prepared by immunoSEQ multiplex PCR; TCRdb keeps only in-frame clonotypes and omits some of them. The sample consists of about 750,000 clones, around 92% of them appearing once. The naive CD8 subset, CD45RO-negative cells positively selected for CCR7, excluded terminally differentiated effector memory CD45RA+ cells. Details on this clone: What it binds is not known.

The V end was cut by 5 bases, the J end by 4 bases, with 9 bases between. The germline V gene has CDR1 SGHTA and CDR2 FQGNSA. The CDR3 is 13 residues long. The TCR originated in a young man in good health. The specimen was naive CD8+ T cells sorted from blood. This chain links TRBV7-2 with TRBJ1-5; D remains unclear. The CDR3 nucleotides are TGTGCCAGCAGCCCGAGAGTAAATCAGCCCCAGCATTTT. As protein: CASSPRVNQPQHF.